Presented here are 18 T cell receptor beta chains from one specimen sequenced in a study of CD8+ T cells in alopecia areata. Extracted RNA was reverse transcribed, and the resulting cDNA served as sequencing template. The method was immunoSEQ multiplex PCR; TCRdb's version includes in-frame clones alone and lacks a portion of them. This table holds 140,000 to 150,000 clones, approximately 50% found once. The source was CD4+ T cells sorted from blood, collected at week 0. These receptor sequences come from a human donor with alopecia areata.

This clone has a handful of counts. V and J are TRBV29-1 and TRBJ2-3, with 9 bases aligning to TRBD1. This CDR3 has 13 residues. V lost 7 bases and J lost 2; bases outside the gene matches: 4. CDR1 SQVTM and CDR2 ANQGSEA come from the germline V gene. For the CDR3, the DNA is TGCAGCGGTGGGGACAGGGTCACAGATACGCAGTATTTT. It is translated as CSGGDRVTDTQYF.

CDR3 sequence reads: CSVAGSGYGYTF. As DNA, the CDR3 is TGCAGCGTTGCCGGGTCTGGCTATGGCTACACCTTC. The V call is TRBV29-1, the J call TRBJ1-2; D gene unclear. The germline gives CDR1 SQVTM, CDR2 ANQGSEA. This CDR3 is built from 12 residues. The germline V and J ends were trimmed by 4 bases and 4 bases, with 10 bases remaining between them.

The rearrangement joins TRBV5-1 to TRBJ2-7; TRBD2 matches 12 bases. Germline-derived CDR1 and CDR2 are SGHRS and YFSETQ. This CDR3 is built from 17 residues. Losses at the gene ends were 2 bases for V and 0 bases for J; bases not matched to a gene: 6. The chain's CDR3 is CASSLTSGRPYSYEQYF. DNA of the CDR3: TGCGCCAGCAGCTTAACTAGCGGGAGGCCTTACTCCTACGAGCAGTACTTC.

V and J are TRBV5-1 and TRBJ2-4, with D unresolved. Germline V gene lookup returns CDR1 SGHRS and CDR2 YFSETQ. This CDR3 spans 15 amino acids. V was shortened by 2 bases and J by 5 bases, with 14 bases between the two germline ends. CDR3 sequence: CASSFGPRKENIQYF. CDR3 nucleotides: TGCGCCAGCAGCTTCGGACCGAGAAAAGAAAACATTCAGTACTTC.

The chain carries TRBV29-1 and TRBJ2-2; D might be TRBD1 or TRBD2, each matching 5 bases. CDR1 is SQVTM and CDR2 is ANQGSEA in the germline V gene. CDR3 length: 13 amino acids. V was cut by 6 bases and J by 1 base, with 9 bases left in between. CDR3 residues: CSVGPRNTGELFF. CDR3 nucleotide sequence: TGCAGCGTGGGACCCAGGAACACCGGGGAGCTGTTTTTT.

This rearrangement joins TRBV5-1 to TRBJ2-3; the D is unclear. Trimming cost V 0 bases and J 1 base, with 9 bases left between them. Germline values: CDR1 SGHRS, CDR2 YFSETQ. This CDR3 region has 15 residues. The CDR3 spells CASSLVPQRTDTQYF. CDR3 bases: TGCGCCAGCAGCTTGGTCCCCCAACGCACAGATACGCAGTATTTT. The complete variable domain, with remaining parts taken from reference TRBV5-1 and TRBJ2-3, reads KAGVTQTPRYLIKTRGQQVTLSCSPISGHRSVSWYQQTPGQGLQFLFEYFSETQRNKGNFPGRFSGRQFSNSRSEMNVSTLELGDSALYLCASSLVPQRTDTQYFGPGTRLTVL.

The CDR3 here is CASSIVGVGANVLTF. The CDR3 DNA reads as TGTGCCAGTAGTATAGTAGGGGTTGGGGCCAACGTCCTGACTTTC. The V gene is TRBV19, the J gene TRBJ2-6, with D tentatively TRBD1 (5 bases). The CDR3 sequence is 15 residues long. The V end was cut by 1 base, the J end by 3 bases, with 7 bases between. The germline CDR1 and CDR2 sequences are LNHDA and SQIVND (reference sequence). Full variable domain (remainder filled in from reference TRBV19 and TRBJ2-6): DGGITQSPKYLFRKEGQNVTLSCEQNLNHDAMYWYRQDPGQGLRLIYYSQIVNDFQKGDIAEGYSVSREKKESFPLTVTSAQKNPTAFYLCASSIVGVGANVLTFGAGSRLTVL.

This clone has only a few counts. V is TRBV15 and J is TRBJ2-1; TRBD2 agrees at 8 bases. After removal of 0 bases from V and 7 bases from J, the junction contained 8 bases not matched to a gene. The CDR3 contains 16 residues. Germline V gene lookup returns CDR1 LNHNV and CDR2 YYDKDF (reference sequence). Here the CDR3 DNA reads TGTGCCACCAGCAGAGAACGGGCTAGCGGGCTGAATGAGCAGTTCTTC. It is translated as CATSRERASGLNEQFF.

In this sample, this clone turned up a few times. The V gene is TRBV23-1, the J gene TRBJ1-1; maybe TRBD1 (6 bases). TRBV23-1 counts as an open reading frame of uncertain function. The CDR3 extends over 15 amino acids. V gave up 4 bases and J gave up 1 base, with 13 bases separating them. Here the CDR3 reads CASSPRGRENTEAFF. The CDR3, as DNA: TGCGCCAGCAGTCCACGGGGGCGCGAGAACACTGAAGCTTTCTTT.

The chain uses TRBV6-5 and TRBJ1-5; D gene unclear. CDR1 MNHEY and CDR2 SVGAGI come from the germline V gene. V was cut by 5 bases and J by 6 bases, with 11 bases left in between. The CDR3 extends over 13 amino acids. DNA of the CDR3: TGTGCCAGCAGTGACGGTCTCATTCAGCCCCAGCATTTT. Translation gives CASSDGLIQPQHF.

This clone turned up a few times. The chain employs TRBV5-6 and TRBJ1-2; maybe TRBD1 (5 bases). Germline CDR1 reads SGHDT; CDR2 reads YYEEEE. V shed 5 bases and J shed 6 bases, with 14 bases lying between them. The CDR3 length is 13 residues. The CDR3 here is CASRPDSGNGYTF. The DNA of the CDR3 is TGTGCCAGCAGACCAGACAGTGGCAATGGCTACACCTTC.

The V gene is TRBV29-1, the J gene TRBJ2-5, with 13 bases fitting TRBD2. CDR3 length: 16 residues. The J segment lost 5 bases and the V segment lost 4 bases, leaving 10 bases of the junction unmatched. Germline V gene lookup returns CDR1 SQVTM and CDR2 ANQGSEA. The CDR3 is CSVGAGLAGPGETQYF. Written as DNA, the CDR3 is TGCAGCGTTGGGGCGGGACTAGCGGGACCCGGGGAGACCCAGTACTTC.

The gene calls are TRBV5-6 and TRBJ2-6; 7 nucleotides align to TRBD2. The CDR3 is 16 residues long. From germline, CDR1 is SGHDT and CDR2 YYEEEE. The ends lost 1 base at V and 3 bases at J; junction bases unmatched: 4. CDR3 residues: CASSLRAGRGANVLTF. In DNA form, the CDR3 reads TGTGCCAGCAGCTTGAGAGCGGGGCGTGGGGCCAACGTCCTGACTTTC.

This clone has more than one count but fewer than ten. V is TRBV29-1 and J is TRBJ2-1; D is unclear. With 1 base removed from V and 0 bases from J, the gap between germline ends came to 7 bases. Germline V CDR1 and CDR2: SQVTM, ANQGSEA. The CDR3 contains 14 residues. The CDR3 nucleotides are TGCAGCGTTGAAGGGCGGAGCTCCTACAATGAGCAGTTCTTC. This codes for CSVEGRSSYNEQFF.

This clone occurred a few times. The V and J genes are TRBV15 and TRBJ2-7, with 12 bases that match TRBD2. Germline V gene sequence: CDR1 LNHNV, CDR2 YYDKDF (reference sequence). This CDR3 has 15 amino acids. Unmatched junction bases numbered 7, after V lost 5 bases and J lost 5 bases. Here the CDR3 reads CATSGRTSGTHEQYF. CDR3 DNA sequence: TGTGCCACCAGCGGCAGGACTAGCGGGACGCACGAGCAGTACTTC.

The V gene is TRBV11-2, the J gene TRBJ2-5, with D possibly TRBD1 on 7 matching bases. The CDR3 runs 16 residues. V lost 1 base and J lost 1, with 13 bases in between. Germline V lookup: CDR1 SGHAT, CDR2 FQNNGV. CDR3 sequence: CASSLVGGGFQETQYF. In DNA form, the CDR3 reads TGTGCCAGCAGCTTAGTAGGAGGGGGCTTCCAAGAGACCCAGTACTTC.

This clone was found a few times. This sequence joins TRBV29-1 and TRBJ2-7, with TRBD1 matching 8 bases. The CDR3 is made up of 13 amino acids. From germline, CDR1 is SQVTM and CDR2 ANQGSEA. V shed 6 bases, J shed 0 bases, and the junction held 4 bases outside the gene matches. CDR3 sequence reads: CSVGDRFSYEQYF. In DNA, the CDR3 is TGCAGCGTCGGGGACAGGTTCTCCTACGAGCAGTACTTC.

The chain has TRBV27 and TRBJ1-1; no clear D. Germline-derived CDR1 and CDR2 are MNHEY and SMNVEV (reference sequence). The CDR3 extends over 13 amino acids. Trimming removed 5 bases at V and 4 bases at J, with 11 bases between. This chain's CDR3 is CASSLKEFTEAFF. The CDR3 bases are TGTGCCAGCAGTCTAAAAGAGTTCACTGAAGCTTTCTTT.